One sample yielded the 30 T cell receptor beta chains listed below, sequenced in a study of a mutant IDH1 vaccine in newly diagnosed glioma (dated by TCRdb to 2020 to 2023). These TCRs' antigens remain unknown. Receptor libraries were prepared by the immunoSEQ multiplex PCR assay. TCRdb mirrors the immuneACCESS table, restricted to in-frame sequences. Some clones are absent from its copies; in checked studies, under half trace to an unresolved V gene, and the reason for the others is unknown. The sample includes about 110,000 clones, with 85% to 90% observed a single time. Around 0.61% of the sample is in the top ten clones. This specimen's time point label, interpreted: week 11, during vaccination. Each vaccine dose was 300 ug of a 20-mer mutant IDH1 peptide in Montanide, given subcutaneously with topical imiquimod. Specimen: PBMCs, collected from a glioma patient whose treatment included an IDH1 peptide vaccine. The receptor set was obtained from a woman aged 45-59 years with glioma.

The CDR3 nucleotides read TGTGCCAGCAGTGGGAGACAGGACCCATTACCGAACACTGAAGCTTTCTTT. This translates into CASSGRQDPLPNTEAFF. J is TRBJ1-1 and V is TRBV6-1; possibly TRBD1 for D (6 bases). V gave up 4 bases and J gave up 1 base, with 19 bases separating them. The CDR3 runs 17 residues. Germline lookup yields CDR1 MNHNS and CDR2 SASEGT.

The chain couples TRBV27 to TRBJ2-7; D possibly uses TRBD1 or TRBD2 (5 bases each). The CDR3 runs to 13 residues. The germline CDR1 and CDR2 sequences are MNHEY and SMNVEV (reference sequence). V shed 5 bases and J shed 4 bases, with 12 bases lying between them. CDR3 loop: CASSQGPFYEQYF. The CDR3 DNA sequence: TGTGCCAGCAGTCAGGGACCCTTTTACGAGCAGTACTTC.

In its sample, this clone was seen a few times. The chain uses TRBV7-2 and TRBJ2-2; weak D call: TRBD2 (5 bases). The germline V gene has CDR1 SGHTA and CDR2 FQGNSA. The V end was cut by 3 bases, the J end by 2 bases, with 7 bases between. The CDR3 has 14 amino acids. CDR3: CASSLDFNTGELFF. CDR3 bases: TGTGCCAGCAGCTTGGACTTTAACACCGGGGAGCTGTTTTTT.

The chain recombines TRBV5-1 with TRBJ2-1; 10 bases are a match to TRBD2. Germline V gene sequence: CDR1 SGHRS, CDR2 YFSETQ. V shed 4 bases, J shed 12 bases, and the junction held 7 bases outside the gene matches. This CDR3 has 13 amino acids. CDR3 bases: TGCGCCAGCAGCGGCCTAGCGGGAGTAGGGCAGTTCTTC. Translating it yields CASSGLAGVGQFF. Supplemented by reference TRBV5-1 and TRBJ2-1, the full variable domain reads KAGVTQTPRYLIKTRGQQVTLSCSPISGHRSVSWYQQTPGQGLQFLFEYFSETQRNKGNFPGRFSGRQFSNSRSEMNVSTLELGDSALYLCASSGLAGVGQFFGPGTRLTVL.

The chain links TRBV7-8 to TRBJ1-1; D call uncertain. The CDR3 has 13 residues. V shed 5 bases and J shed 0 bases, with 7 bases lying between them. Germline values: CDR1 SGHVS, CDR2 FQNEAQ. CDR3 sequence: CASSLQMNTEAFF. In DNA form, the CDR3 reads TGTGCCAGCAGCCTTCAGATGAACACTGAAGCTTTCTTT.

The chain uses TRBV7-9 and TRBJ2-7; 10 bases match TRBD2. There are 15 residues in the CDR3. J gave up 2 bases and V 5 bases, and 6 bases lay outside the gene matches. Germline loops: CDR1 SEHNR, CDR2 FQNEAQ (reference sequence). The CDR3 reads CASSAAGGATYEQYF. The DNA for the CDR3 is TGTGCCAGCAGCGCAGCGGGGGGGGCAACCTACGAGCAGTACTTC.

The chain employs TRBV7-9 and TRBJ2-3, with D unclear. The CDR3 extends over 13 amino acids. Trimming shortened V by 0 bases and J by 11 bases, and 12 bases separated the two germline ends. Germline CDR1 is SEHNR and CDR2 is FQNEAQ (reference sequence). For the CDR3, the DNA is TGTGCCAGCAGCTTAGCTTGGGCACCCGGGCAGTATTTT. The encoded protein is CASSLAWAPGQYF.

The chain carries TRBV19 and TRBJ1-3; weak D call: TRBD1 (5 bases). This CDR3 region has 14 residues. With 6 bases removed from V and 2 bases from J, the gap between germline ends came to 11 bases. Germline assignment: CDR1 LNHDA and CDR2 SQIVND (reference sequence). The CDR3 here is CASSRPRAGNTIYF. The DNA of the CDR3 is TGTGCCAGTAGCCGGCCCAGGGCTGGAAACACCATATATTTT. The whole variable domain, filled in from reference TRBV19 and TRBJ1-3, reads DGGITQSPKYLFRKEGQNVTLSCEQNLNHDAMYWYRQDPGQGLRLIYYSQIVNDFQKGDIAEGYSVSREKKESFPLTVTSAQKNPTAFYLCASSRPRAGNTIYFGEGSWLTVV.

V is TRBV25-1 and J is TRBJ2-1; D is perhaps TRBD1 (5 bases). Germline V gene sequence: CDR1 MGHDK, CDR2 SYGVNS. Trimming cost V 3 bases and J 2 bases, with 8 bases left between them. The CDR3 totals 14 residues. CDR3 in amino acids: CASSEGQPYNEQFF. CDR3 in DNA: TGTGCCAGCAGTGAGGGGCAGCCCTACAATGAGCAGTTCTTC.

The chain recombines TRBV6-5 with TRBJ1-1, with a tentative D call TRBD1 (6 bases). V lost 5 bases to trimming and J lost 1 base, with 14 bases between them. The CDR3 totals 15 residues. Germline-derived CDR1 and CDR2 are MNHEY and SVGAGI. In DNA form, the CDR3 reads TGTGCCAGCAGTCCCCCAGGGGCGCCGAACACTGAAGCTTTCTTT. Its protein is CASSPPGAPNTEAFF.

CDR3 loop: CASSSTGWYEQYF. DNA of the CDR3: TGTGCCAGCAGTTCTACAGGGTGGTACGAGCAGTACTTC. The rearrangement joins TRBV6-5 to TRBJ2-7, with D maybe TRBD1 (6 bases). Trimming left V 4 bases short and J 4 bases short, with 11 bases between. The germline gives CDR1 MNHEY, CDR2 SVGAGI. The CDR3 consists of 13 residues.

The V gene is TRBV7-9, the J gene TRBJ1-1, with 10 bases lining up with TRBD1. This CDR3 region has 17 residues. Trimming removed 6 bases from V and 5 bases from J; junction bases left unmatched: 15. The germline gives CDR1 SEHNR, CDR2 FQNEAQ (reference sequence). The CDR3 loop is CASSLWGQGPGGTEAFF. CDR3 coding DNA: TGTGCCAGCAGTTTATGGGGACAGGGGCCTGGAGGAACTGAAGCTTTCTTT.

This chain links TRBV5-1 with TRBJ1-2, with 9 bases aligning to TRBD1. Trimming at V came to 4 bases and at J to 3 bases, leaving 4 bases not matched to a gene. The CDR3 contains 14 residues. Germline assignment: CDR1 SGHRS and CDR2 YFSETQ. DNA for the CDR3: TGCGCCAGCAGCATAGGGACAGGGTACTATGGCTACACCTTC. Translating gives CASSIGTGYYGYTF.

CDR3 residues: CASSRDRGLGEQFF. The CDR3 coding sequence is TGCGCCAGCAGCAGGGACAGGGGGCTGGGTGAGCAGTTCTTC. V gene TRBV10-1 combines with J gene TRBJ2-1; 12 bases map to TRBD1. This CDR3 has 14 amino acids. The germline gives CDR1 WNHNN, CDR2 SYGVQD (reference sequence). V shed 6 bases and J 9 bases; nucleotides not matched to a gene: 6.

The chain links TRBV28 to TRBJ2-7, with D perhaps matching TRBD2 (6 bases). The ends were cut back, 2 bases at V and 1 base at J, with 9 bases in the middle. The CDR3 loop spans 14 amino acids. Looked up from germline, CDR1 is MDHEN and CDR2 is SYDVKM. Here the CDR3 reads CASSLVAGSYEQYF. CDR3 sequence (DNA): TGTGCCAGCAGTTTAGTCGCGGGGTCCTACGAGCAGTACTTC.

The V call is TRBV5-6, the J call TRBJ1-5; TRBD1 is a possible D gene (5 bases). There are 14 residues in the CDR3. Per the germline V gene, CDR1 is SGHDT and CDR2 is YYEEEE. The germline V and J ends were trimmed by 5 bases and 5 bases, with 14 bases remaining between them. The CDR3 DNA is TGTGCCAGCAGGCGGCAGGCGGGGGATCAGCCCCAGCATTTT. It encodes CASRRQAGDQPQHF.

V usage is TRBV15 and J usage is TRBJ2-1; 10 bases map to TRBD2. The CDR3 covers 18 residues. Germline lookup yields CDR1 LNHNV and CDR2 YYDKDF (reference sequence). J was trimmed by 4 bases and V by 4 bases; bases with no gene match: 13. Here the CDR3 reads CATSKRGASGSAYNEQFF. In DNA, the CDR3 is TGTGCCACCAGCAAACGGGGGGCTAGCGGGAGTGCTTACAATGAGCAGTTCTTC.

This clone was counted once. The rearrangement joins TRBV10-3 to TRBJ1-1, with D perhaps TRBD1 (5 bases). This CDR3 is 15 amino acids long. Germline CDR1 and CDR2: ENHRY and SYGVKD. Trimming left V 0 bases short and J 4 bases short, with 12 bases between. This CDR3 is CAISESAGSGTEAFF. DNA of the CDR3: TGTGCCATCAGTGAGTCGGCAGGGTCGGGCACTGAAGCTTTCTTT.

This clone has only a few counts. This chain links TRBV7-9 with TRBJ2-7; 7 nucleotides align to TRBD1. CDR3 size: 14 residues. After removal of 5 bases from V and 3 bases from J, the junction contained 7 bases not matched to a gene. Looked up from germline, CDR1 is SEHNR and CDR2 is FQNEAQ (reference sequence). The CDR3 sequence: CASSPRQGIYEQYF. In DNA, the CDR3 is TGTGCCAGCAGCCCCAGACAGGGAATCTACGAGCAGTACTTC.

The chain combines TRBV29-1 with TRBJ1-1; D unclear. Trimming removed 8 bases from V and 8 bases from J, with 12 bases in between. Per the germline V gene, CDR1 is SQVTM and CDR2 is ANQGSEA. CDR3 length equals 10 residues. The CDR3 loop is CSYDGREAFF. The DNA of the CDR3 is TGCAGCTACGACGGACGGGAAGCTTTCTTT. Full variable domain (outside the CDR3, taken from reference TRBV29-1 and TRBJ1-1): SAVISQKPSRDICQRGTSLTIQCQVDSQVTMMFWYRQQPGQSLTLIATANQGSEATYESGFVIDKFPISRPNLTFSTLTVSNMSPEDSSIYLCSYDGREAFFGQGTRLTVV.

The CDR3 region has the DNA TGTGCCAGCAGTTCCCGGGACAGGGGGCGCTTCTACGAGCAGTACTTC. This gives the protein CASSSRDRGRFYEQYF. The chain joins TRBV6-6 to TRBJ2-7, with TRBD1 matching 12 bases. Germline lookup yields CDR1 MNHNY and CDR2 SVGAGI (reference sequence). The CDR3 totals 16 residues. Trimming removed 4 bases from V and 3 bases from J; junction bases left unmatched: 7.

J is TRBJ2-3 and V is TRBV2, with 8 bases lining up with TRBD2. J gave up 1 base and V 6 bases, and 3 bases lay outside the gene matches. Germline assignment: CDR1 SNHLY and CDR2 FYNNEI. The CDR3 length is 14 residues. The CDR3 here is CASSLLAGTDTQYF. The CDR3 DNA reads TGTGCCAGCAGCTTACTAGCGGGCACAGATACGCAGTATTTT.

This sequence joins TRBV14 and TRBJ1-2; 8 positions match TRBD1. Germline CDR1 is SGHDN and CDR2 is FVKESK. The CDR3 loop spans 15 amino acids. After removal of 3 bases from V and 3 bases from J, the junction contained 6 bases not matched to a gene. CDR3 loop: CASSQTGVKDYGYTF. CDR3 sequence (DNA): TGTGCCAGCAGCCAGACAGGGGTTAAGGACTATGGCTACACCTTC.

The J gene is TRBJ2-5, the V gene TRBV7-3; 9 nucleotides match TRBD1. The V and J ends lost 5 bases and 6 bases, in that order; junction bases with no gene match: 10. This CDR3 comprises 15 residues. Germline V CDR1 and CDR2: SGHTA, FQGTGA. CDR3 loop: CASSPRQGDKKTQYF. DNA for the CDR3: TGTGCCAGCAGCCCAAGACAGGGGGACAAAAAGACCCAGTACTTC.

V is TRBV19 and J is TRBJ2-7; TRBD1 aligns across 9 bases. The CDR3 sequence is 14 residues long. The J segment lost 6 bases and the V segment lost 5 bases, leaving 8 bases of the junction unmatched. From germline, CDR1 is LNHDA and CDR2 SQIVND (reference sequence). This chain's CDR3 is CASSARTGAAEQYF. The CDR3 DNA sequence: TGTGCCAGTAGTGCTCGGACAGGGGCCGCCGAGCAGTACTTC. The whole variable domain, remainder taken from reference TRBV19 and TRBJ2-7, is DGGITQSPKYLFRKEGQNVTLSCEQNLNHDAMYWYRQDPGQGLRLIYYSQIVNDFQKGDIAEGYSVSREKKESFPLTVTSAQKNPTAFYLCASSARTGAAEQYFGPGTRLTVT.

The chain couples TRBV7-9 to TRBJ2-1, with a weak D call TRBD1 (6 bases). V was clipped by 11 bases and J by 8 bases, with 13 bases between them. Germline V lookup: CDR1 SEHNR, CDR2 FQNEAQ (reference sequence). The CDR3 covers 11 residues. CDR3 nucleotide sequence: TGTGCCGCAGGGGTAGCCCATGAGCAGTTCTTC. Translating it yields CAAGVAHEQFF.

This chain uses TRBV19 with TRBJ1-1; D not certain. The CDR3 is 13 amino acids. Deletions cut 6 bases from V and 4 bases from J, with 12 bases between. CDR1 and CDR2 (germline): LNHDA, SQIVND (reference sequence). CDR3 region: CASSPGMGTEAFF. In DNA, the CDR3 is TGTGCCAGTAGCCCCGGGATGGGCACTGAAGCTTTCTTT.

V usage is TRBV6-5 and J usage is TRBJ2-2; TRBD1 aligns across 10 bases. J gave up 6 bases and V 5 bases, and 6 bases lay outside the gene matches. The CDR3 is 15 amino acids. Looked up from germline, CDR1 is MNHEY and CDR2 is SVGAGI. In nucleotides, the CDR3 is TGTGCCAGCAGTCCCCGGGACAGGGGATCCGGGGAGCTGTTTTTT. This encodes CASSPRDRGSGELFF.

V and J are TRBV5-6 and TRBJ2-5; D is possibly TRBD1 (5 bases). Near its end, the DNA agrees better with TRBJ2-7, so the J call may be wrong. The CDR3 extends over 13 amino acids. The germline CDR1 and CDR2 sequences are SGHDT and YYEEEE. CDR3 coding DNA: TGTGCCAGCATAAGGGGCGGATCCTACGAGCAGTACTTC. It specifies CASIRGGSYEQYF.

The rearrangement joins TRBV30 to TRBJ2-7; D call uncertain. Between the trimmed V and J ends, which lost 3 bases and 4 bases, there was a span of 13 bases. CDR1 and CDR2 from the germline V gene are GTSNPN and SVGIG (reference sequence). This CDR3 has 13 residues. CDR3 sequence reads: CAWRVTGTYEQYF. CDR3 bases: TGTGCCTGGAGGGTCACGGGCACTTACGAGCAGTACTTC.